This T cell receptor (beta chain) was obtained from a study of cytomegalovirus exposure and HLA in healthy donors. Study-level points and caveats: Previous analysis showed most TCR beta V segments were productive about 90% or about 30% of the time.

Note on this clone: Its target is not known.

Germline V gene data show CDR1 as LNHDA and CDR2 as SQIVND (reference sequence). After removal of 6 bases from V and 1 base from J, the junction contained 2 bases not matched to a gene. This CDR3 has 13 amino acids. PCR amplification relied on 60 Vbeta primers (plus 13 Jbeta primers). Clones were sequenced by immunoSEQ multiplex PCR, and TCRdb holds only the in-frame ones, with some missing. The data contain roughly 150,000 clones, 80% of them singletons. J is TRBJ2-7 and V is TRBV19; TRBD1 aligns across 8 bases. This clonotype was sampled from a female donor in good health and CMV-seronegative. Sequences were obtained from PBMCs. In DNA, the CDR3 is TGTGCCAGTAGCCGGGACAGGTCCTACGAGCAGTACTTC. This codes for CASSRDRSYEQYF.